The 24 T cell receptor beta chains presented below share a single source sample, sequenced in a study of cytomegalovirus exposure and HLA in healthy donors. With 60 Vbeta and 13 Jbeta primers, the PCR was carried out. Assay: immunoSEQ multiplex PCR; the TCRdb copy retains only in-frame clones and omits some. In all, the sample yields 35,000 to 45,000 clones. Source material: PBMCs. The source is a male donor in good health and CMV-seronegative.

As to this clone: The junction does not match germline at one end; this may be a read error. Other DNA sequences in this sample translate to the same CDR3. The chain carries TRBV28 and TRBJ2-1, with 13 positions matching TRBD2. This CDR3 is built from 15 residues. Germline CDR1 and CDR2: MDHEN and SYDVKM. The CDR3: CASRPLAGGYNEQFF. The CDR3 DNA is TGCGCCAGCAGACCACTAGCGGGAGGGTACAATGAGCAGTTCTTC.

DNA of the CDR3: TGTGCCAGCAGCTTGGGAGCAGCGCCCGGGGCCGGGGGGTCAGGCTACACCTTC. Amino acids: CASSLGAAPGAGGSGYTF. The chain joins TRBV5-6 to TRBJ1-2; a weak D match, TRBD1 (5 bases). Trimming removed 0 bases at V and 8 bases at J, with 26 bases between. The CDR3 has 18 residues. Germline CDR1 reads SGHDT; CDR2 reads YYEEEE. The variable domain in full, with the rest retrieved from reference TRBV5-6 and TRBJ1-2, is DAGVTQSPTHLIKTRGQQVTLRCSPKSGHDTVSWYQQALGQGPQFIFQYYEEEERQRGNFPDRFSGHQFPNYSSELNVNALLLGDSALYLCASSLGAAPGAGGSGYTFGSGTRLTVV.

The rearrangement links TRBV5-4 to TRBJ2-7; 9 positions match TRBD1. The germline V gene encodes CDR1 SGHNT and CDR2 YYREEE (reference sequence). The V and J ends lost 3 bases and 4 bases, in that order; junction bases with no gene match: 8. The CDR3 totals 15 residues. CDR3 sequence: CASSSYDRGVYEQYF. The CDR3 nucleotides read TGTGCCAGCAGCTCATATGACAGGGGGGTGTACGAGCAGTACTTC.

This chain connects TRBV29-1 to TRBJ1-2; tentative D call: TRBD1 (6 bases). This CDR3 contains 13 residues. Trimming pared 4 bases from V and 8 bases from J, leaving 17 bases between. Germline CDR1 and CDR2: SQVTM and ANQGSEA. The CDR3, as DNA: TGCAGCGTTGTAGAACAGGGAAGGGGCGGCTACACCTTC. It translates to CSVVEQGRGGYTF.

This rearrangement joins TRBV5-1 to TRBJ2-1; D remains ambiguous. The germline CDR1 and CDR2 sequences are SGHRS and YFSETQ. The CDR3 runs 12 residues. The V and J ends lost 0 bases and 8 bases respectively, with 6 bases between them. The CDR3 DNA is TGCGCCAGCAGCTTGGCGTTTGATGAGCAGTTCTTC. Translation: CASSLAFDEQFF.

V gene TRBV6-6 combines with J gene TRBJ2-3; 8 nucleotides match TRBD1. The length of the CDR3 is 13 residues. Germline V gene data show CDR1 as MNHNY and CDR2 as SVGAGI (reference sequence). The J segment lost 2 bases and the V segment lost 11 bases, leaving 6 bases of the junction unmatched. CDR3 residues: CAVGDRFTDTQYF. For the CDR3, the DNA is TGTGCCGTGGGGGACAGGTTCACAGATACGCAGTATTTT.

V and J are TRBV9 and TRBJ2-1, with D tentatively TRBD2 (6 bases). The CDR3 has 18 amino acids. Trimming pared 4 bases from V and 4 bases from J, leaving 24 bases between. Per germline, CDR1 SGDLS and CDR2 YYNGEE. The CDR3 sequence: CASSPGDGSVTGYNEQFF. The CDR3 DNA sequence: TGTGCCAGCAGCCCCGGGGACGGGAGCGTAACCGGTTACAATGAGCAGTTCTTC.

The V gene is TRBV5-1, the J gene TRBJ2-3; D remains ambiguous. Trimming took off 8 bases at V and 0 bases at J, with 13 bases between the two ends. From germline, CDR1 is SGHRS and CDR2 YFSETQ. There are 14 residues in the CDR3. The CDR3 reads CASNTVGSTDTQYF. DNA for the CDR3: TGCGCCAGTAATACAGTTGGGAGCACAGATACGCAGTATTTT.

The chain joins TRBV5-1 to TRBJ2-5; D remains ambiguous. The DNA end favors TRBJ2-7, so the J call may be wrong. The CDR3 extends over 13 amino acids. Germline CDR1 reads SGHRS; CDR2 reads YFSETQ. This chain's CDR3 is CASSPPQRYEQYF. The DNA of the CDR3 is TGCGCCAGCAGCCCCCCTCAACGCTACGAGCAGTACTTC.

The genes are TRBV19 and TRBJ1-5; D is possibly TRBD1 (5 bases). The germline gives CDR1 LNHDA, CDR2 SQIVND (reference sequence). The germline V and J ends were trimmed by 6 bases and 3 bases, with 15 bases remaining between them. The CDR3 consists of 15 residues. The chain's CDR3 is CASRRAGGLNQPQHF. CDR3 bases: TGTGCCAGTAGGAGGGCTGGGGGACTCAATCAGCCCCAGCATTTT.

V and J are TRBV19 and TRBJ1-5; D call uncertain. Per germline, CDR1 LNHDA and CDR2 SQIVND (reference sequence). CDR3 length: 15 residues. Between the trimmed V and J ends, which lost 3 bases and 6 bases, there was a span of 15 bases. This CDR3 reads CASSIQTTPGQPQHF. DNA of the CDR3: TGTGCCAGTAGTATCCAGACTACGCCCGGTCAGCCCCAGCATTTT.

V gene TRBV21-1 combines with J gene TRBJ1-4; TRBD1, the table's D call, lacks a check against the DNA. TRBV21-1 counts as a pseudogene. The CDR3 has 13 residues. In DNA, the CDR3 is TGTGCCAGCCAGGACATTGGAGACGAAAAACTGTTTTTT. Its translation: CASQDIGDEKLFF.

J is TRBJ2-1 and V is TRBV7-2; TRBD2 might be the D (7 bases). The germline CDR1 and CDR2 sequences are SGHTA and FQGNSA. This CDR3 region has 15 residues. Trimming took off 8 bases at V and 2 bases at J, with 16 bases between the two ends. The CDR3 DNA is TGTGCCAGCCTCGGGGGGCGGGGGACCTACAATGAGCAGTTCTTC. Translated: CASLGGRGTYNEQFF.

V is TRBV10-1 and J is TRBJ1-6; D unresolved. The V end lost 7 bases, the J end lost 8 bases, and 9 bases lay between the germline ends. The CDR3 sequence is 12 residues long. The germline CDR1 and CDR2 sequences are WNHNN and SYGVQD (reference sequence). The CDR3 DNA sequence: TGCGCCAGCAAGTCCCGGGATTCACCCCTCCACTTT. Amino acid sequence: CASKSRDSPLHF.

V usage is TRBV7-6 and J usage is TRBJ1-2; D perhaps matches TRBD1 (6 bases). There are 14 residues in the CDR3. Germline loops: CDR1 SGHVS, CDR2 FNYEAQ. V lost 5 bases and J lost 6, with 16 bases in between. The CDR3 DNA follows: TGTGCCAGCAGCCAGAGGGCAGGGGACAATGGCTACACCTTC. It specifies CASSQRAGDNGYTF.

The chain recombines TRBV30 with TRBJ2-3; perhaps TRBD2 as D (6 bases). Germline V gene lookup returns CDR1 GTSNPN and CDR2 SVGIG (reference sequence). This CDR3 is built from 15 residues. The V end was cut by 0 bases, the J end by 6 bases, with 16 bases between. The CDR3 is CAWSVGGLEYDTQYF. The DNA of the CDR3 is TGTGCCTGGAGTGTGGGGGGATTGGAGTATGATACGCAGTATTTT.

The CDR3 sequence is CASSLSGTESSGNTIYF. The CDR3 DNA is TGTGCCAGCAGTTTATCGGGAACAGAAAGCTCTGGAAACACCATATATTTT. V usage is TRBV28 and J usage is TRBJ1-3; D uncertain. This CDR3 contains 17 residues. Trimming pared 1 base from V and 0 bases from J, leaving 13 bases between. CDR1 and CDR2 (germline): MDHEN, SYDVKM.

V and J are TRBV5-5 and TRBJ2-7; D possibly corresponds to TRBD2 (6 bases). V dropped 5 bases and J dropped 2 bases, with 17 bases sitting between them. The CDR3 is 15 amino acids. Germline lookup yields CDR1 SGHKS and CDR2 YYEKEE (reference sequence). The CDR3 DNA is TGTGCCAGCAGTCTAGGAGGGAACGGGGCCTACGAGCAGTACTTC. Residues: CASSLGGNGAYEQYF.

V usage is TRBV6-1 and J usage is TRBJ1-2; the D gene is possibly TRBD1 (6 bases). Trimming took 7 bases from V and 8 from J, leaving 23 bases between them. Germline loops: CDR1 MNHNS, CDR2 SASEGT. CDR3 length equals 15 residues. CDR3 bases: TGTGCCAGCACGCAGACAGCCGAGGGACACGGAGGCTACACCTTC. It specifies CASTQTAEGHGGYTF.

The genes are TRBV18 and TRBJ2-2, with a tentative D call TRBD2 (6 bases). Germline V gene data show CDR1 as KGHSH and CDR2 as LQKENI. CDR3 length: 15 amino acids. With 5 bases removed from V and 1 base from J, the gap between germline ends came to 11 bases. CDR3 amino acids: CASSRPGVNTGELFF. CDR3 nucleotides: TGTGCCAGCTCAAGACCGGGGGTGAACACCGGGGAGCTGTTTTTT.

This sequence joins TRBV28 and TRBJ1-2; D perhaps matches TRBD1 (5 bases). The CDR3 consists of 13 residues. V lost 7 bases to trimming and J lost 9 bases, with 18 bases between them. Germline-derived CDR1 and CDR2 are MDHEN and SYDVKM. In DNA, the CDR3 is TGTGCCAGCACCAAAGTCGGCAGGGCGAGCTACACCTTC. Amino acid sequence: CASTKVGRASYTF.

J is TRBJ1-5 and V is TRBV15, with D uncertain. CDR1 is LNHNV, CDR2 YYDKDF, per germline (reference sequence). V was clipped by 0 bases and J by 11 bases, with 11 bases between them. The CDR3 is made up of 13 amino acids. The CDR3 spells CATSRDRRVAQHF. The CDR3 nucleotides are TGTGCCACCAGCAGAGATCGACGGGTGGCCCAGCATTTT.

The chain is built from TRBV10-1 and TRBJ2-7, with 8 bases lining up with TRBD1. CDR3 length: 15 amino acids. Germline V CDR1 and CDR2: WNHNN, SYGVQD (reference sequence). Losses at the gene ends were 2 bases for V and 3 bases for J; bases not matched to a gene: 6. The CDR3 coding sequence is TGCGCCAGCAGTGAGACCGGGACAGGCTTCTACGAGCAGTACTTC. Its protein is CASSETGTGFYEQYF.

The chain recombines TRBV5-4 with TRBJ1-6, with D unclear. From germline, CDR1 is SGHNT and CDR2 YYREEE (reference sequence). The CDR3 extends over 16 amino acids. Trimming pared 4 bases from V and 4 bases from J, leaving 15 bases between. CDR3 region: CASSPQPRGYNSPLHF. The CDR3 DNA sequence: TGTGCCAGCAGCCCTCAGCCGCGCGGGTATAATTCACCCCTCCACTTT.